Each of the 10 T cell receptor beta chains below was sequenced from the same sample in a study of blood T cell repertoires in COVID-19. Repertoires were generated with immunoSEQ multiplex PCR, while TCRdb's copy carries only in-frame clones and drops some. The data show 65,000 to 95,000 clones, around 78% seen once. The sequenced sample consisted of peripheral blood. The receptors originated from a human donor in a cohort sampled during active COVID-19.

The rearrangement links TRBV6-5 to TRBJ2-7, with D maybe TRBD2 (5 bases). Germline V lookup: CDR1 MNHEY, CDR2 SVGAGI. The CDR3 runs 11 residues. Trimming removed 7 bases from V and 8 bases from J, with 12 bases in between. CDR3 bases: TGTGCCAGCAAGATCGGGGAGCAGCAGTACTTC. The encoded protein is CASKIGEQQYF.

The chain employs TRBV2 and TRBJ1-2; D perhaps matches TRBD1 (6 bases). Germline V gene lookup returns CDR1 SNHLY and CDR2 FYNNEI. The CDR3 covers 15 residues. Between the trimmed V and J ends, which lost 3 bases and 6 bases, there was a span of 17 bases. CDR3 sequence reads: CASSDPGQRINGYTF. CDR3 coding DNA: TGTGCCAGCAGTGATCCCGGACAGAGGATCAATGGCTACACCTTC.

The genes are TRBV5-1 and TRBJ2-7; perhaps TRBD2 as D (5 bases). The V gene lost 7 bases and the J gene lost 7 bases, with 21 bases spanning the gap. Germline CDR1 and CDR2: SGHRS and YFSETQ. The CDR3 loop spans 14 amino acids. CDR3 sequence reads: CASGESSGTREQYF. The CDR3 DNA follows: TGCGCCAGCGGCGAATCAAGCGGTACTAGGGAGCAGTACTTC.

The rearrangement links TRBV27 to TRBJ2-4, with 8 bases that match TRBD2. Germline trimming cut 3 bases from V and 5 bases from J; bases unmatched to any gene: 6. The CDR3 totals 15 residues. Germline CDR1 MNHEY, CDR2 SMNVEV (reference sequence). This CDR3 is CASSFGPGGENIQYF. CDR3 bases: TGTGCCAGCAGTTTTGGGCCCGGGGGGGAAAACATTCAGTACTTC.

CDR3 in DNA: TGCGCCAGCAGCCCGGACAGGGTGGTAGATGAAAAACTGTTTTTT. Translated, it gives CASSPDRVVDEKLFF. The chain joins TRBV5-1 to TRBJ1-4; 8 bases align to TRBD1. V was pared by 4 bases and J by 6 bases, with 8 bases of the junction left unmatched. From germline, CDR1 is SGHRS and CDR2 YFSETQ. The CDR3 extends over 15 amino acids. The variable domain in full, completed from reference TRBV5-1 and TRBJ1-4, reads KAGVTQTPRYLIKTRGQQVTLSCSPISGHRSVSWYQQTPGQGLQFLFEYFSETQRNKGNFPGRFSGRQFSNSRSEMNVSTLELGDSALYLCASSPDRVVDEKLFFGSGTQLSVL.

This CDR3 is CASSPATTGYNEQFF. Written as DNA, the CDR3 is TGTGCCAGCTCACCAGCAACAACAGGCTACAATGAGCAGTTCTTC. This chain links TRBV18 with TRBJ2-1; weak D call: TRBD1 (5 bases). The V gene lost 2 bases and the J gene lost 3 bases, with 11 bases spanning the gap. Germline V gene sequence: CDR1 KGHSH, CDR2 LQKENI. The CDR3 loop spans 15 amino acids. Full variable domain (remainder filled in from reference TRBV18 and TRBJ2-1): NAGVMQNPRHLVRRRGQEARLRCSPMKGHSHVYWYRQLPEEGLKFMVYLQKENIIDESGMPKERFSAEFPKEGPSILRIQQVVRGDSAAYFCASSPATTGYNEQFFGPGTRLTVL.

The chain links TRBV27 to TRBJ1-1; D is undetermined. V lost 7 bases, J lost 3 bases, and 18 bases lay in between. CDR1 MNHEY and CDR2 SMNVEV come from the germline V gene (reference sequence). This CDR3 contains 15 residues. In DNA, the CDR3 is TGTGCCAGCACCGCCGCCACGGGTTCTTACACTGAAGCTTTCTTT. This translates into CASTAATGSYTEAFF.

This clone occurred once. The chain joins TRBV5-6 to TRBJ2-1; 15 positions match TRBD2. Germline V gene data show CDR1 as SGHDT and CDR2 as YYEEEE. The junction had 14 bases not matched to a gene; V was cut back by 6 bases and J by 7 bases. This CDR3 is 18 amino acids long. The CDR3: CASNPRWVGLAGGNEQFF. Here the CDR3 DNA reads TGTGCCAGCAACCCGCGGTGGGTTGGACTAGCGGGAGGGAATGAGCAGTTCTTC.

This sequence joins TRBV7-2 and TRBJ1-2; 9 bases line up with TRBD1. J lost 4 bases, V lost 3 bases, and 6 bases had no gene match. The CDR3 runs 15 residues. Germline V CDR1 and CDR2: SGHTA, FQGNSA. The CDR3 here is CASSFPGQGAYGYTF. CDR3 coding DNA: TGTGCCAGCAGCTTCCCGGGACAGGGTGCCTATGGCTACACCTTC.

This sequence joins TRBV29-1 and TRBJ1-5; TRBD1 matches at 7 bases. The J segment lost 9 bases and the V segment lost 5 bases, leaving 13 bases of the junction unmatched. The germline CDR1 and CDR2 sequences are SQVTM and ANQGSEA. CDR3 length equals 14 residues. CDR3 protein: CSVYGTAEGGPQHF. CDR3 bases: TGCAGCGTTTACGGGACAGCAGAAGGAGGGCCCCAGCATTTT.